A selection of T cell receptor beta chains follows, all from one sample in a study of PD-L1 blockade in urothelial cancer. Method: immunoSEQ multiplex PCR; TCRdb's copy keeps in-frame clones and lacks some. The sample has more than 90,000 clones, roughly 84% seen once. The source material was PBMCs, sampled around atezolizumab (anti-PD-L1) treatment. The receptors were sampled from a man between 60 and 75 years old with urothelial cancer. Each CDR3 is given with its conserved first and last residue. The D gene is left open where the match is weak.

V	D	J	CDR3
TRBV11-3	-	TRBJ1-1	CASSLVRQEAFF
TRBV29-1	-	TRBJ2-7	CSVGLPFEQYF
TRBV19	-	TRBJ1-5	CASSNTPPESAQHF
TRBV7-6	TRBD2	TRBJ2-1	CASSQNGLAGGQGNEQFF
TRBV5-1	TRBD1	TRBJ1-4	CASSTDRVSEKLFF
TRBV28	TRBD1	TRBJ1-2	CASRALGQGYGYTF
TRBV7-3	-	TRBJ2-2	CASSFRQGSVAGELFF
TRBV25-1	TRBD2	TRBJ2-5	CASSESSGSGETQYF
TRBV4-1	-	TRBJ1-2	CASSQQGGGYTF
TRBV28	-	TRBJ2-2	CASRRLTGELFF
TRBV27	-	TRBJ2-5	CASSSRDKGETQYF
TRBV4-1	-	TRBJ2-1	CASSPLGREDNEQFF
TRBV18	TRBD1	TRBJ1-1	CASSPPQGAIATEAFF
TRBV5-6	TRBD1	TRBJ2-7	CASSLQGAYEQYF
TRBV9	-	TRBJ2-5	CASSAKQAPETQYF
TRBV5-4	TRBD2	TRBJ2-3	CASGTSGTDTQYF
TRBV5-1	-	TRBJ2-5	CASTPGRDQETQYF
TRBV6-5	TRBD1	TRBJ2-4	CASKQGSSKNIQYF